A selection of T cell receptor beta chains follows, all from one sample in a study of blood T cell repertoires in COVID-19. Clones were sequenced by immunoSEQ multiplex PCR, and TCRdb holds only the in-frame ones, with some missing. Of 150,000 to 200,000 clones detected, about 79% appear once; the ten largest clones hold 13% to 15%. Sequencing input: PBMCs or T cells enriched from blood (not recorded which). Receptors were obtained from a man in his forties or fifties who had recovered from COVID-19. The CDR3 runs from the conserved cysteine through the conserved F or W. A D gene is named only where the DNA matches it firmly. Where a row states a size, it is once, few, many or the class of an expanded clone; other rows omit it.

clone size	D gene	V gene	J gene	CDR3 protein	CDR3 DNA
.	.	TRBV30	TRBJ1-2	CAWRSTGRNYGYTF	TGTGCCTGGAGGAGTACAGGAAGAAACTATGGCTACACCTTC
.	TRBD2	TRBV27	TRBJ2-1	CASSLSGGASYEQFF	TGTGCCAGCAGTTTAAGCGGGGGGGCATCATATGAGCAGTTCTTC
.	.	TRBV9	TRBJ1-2	CASSVDRHNGYTF	TGTGCCAGCAGCGTAGATAGACACAATGGCTACACCTTC
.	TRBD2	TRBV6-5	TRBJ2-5	CASVRAGQETQYF	TGTGCCAGTGTCCGAGCGGGGCAAGAGACCCAGTACTTC
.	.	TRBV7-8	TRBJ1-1	CASSLVSGGMNTEAFF	TGTGCCAGCAGCTTAGTCTCTGGTGGCATGAACACTGAAGCTTTCTTT
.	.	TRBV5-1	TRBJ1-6	CASSSGQRNNSPLHF	TGCGCCAGCAGCTCCGGACAGAGAAATAATTCACCCCTCCACTTT
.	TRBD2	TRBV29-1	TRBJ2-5	CSVERLAVQETQYF	TGCAGCGTTGAACGACTAGCGGTCCAAGAGACCCAGTACTTC
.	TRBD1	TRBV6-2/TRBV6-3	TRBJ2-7	CASSYSMDRNYEQYF	TGTGCCAGCAGTTACTCTATGGACAGGAACTACGAGCAGTACTTC
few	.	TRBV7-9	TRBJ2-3	CASSFPGMKPDTQYF	TGTGCCAGCAGCTTTCCAGGGATGAAACCAGATACGCAGTATTTT
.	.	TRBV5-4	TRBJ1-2	CASSLNNYGYTF	TGTGCCAGCAGCTTGAACAATTATGGCTACACCTTC
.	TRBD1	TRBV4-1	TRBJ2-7	CASSLGTGNHEQYF	TGCGCCAGCAGTCTCGGGACAGGGAATCACGAGCAGTACTTC
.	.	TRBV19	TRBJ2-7	CASSIGRGFSYEQYF	TGTGCCAGTAGTATAGGACGGGGATTCTCCTACGAGCAGTACTTC
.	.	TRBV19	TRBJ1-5	CASQSGQYNQPQHF	TGTGCCAGTCAAAGCGGACAGTATAATCAGCCCCAGCATTTT
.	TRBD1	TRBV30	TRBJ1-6	CAWRGQGNNSPLHF	TGTGCCTGGAGGGGACAGGGGAATAATTCACCCCTCCACTTT
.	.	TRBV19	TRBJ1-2	CASSPRQETLYGYTF	TGTGCCAGTAGTCCCCGACAAGAGACACTTTATGGCTACACCTTC
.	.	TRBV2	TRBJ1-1	CASSFQRMNTEAFF	TGTGCCAGCAGCTTCCAGCGTATGAACACTGAAGCTTTCTTT
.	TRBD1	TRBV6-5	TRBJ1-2	CASSTGGYGYTF	TGTGCCAGCAGTACAGGGGGTTATGGCTACACCTTC
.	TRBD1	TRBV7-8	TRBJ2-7	CASSEQGVSYEQYF	TGTGCCAGCAGCGAACAGGGGGTATCCTACGAGCAGTACTTC
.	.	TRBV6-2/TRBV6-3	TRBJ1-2	CASSYSDLSIREVLGYTF	TGTGCCAGCAGTTACTCGGACCTTTCGATCAGGGAAGTTTTGGGCTACACCTTC
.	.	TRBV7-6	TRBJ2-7	CASSIDSVSSYEQYF	TGTGCCAGCAGCATCGACTCCGTGAGCTCCTACGAGCAGTACTTC
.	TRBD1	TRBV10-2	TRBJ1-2	CASSDSGGVDGYTF	TGCGCCAGCAGCGACTCAGGGGGCGTCGATGGCTACACCTTC
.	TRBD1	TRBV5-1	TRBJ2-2	CASSSGQTVTGELFF	TGCGCCAGCAGCTCGGGACAGACTGTGACCGGGGAGCTGTTTTTT
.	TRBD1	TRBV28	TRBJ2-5	CASRVDRGPQETQYF	TGTGCCAGCAGGGTGGACAGGGGGCCGCAAGAGACCCAGTACTTC
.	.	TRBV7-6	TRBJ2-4	CASSLGRRGAKNIQYF	TGTGCCAGCAGCTTAGGCCGCAGGGGAGCCAAAAACATTCAGTACTTC
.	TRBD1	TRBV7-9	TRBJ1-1	CASSSPTTGGNTEAFF	TGTGCCAGCAGCTCCCCGACAACAGGGGGGAACACTGAAGCTTTCTTT
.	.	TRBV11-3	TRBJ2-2	CASSAAQRGGELFF	TGTGCCAGCAGCGCGGCCCAGAGAGGCGGGGAGCTGTTTTTT
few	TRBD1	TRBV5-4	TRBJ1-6	CASSPGQQLNSPLHF	TGTGCCAGCAGCCCGGGACAGCAATTAAATTCACCCCTCCACTTT
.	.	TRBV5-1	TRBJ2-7	CASSLSVPREEQYF	TGCGCCAGCAGCTTGAGCGTCCCTCGGGAAGAGCAGTACTTC
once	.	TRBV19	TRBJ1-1	CASSIQVNTEAFF	TGTGCCAGTAGTATACAGGTGAACACTGAAGCTTTCTTT
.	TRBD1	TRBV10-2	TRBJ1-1	CASSKDRVTEAFF	TGCGCCAGCAGCAAAGACAGGGTAACTGAAGCTTTCTTT